Here is one T cell receptor (beta chain) with its context. Its antigen is currently unknown. The data were obtained in a study of cytomegalovirus exposure and HLA in healthy donors. The primer mix had 60 Vbeta and 13 Jbeta primers. Sequencing was performed with immunoSEQ multiplex PCR; in TCRdb, only in-frame clones are kept and a portion is missing. The data contain some 140,000 clones, 65% to 85% of them singletons. Findings and caveats of the study: As confirmed in vitro, three CMV-associated chains were specific for CMV antigens.

This clonotype was sampled from a man aged 18 to 29 in good health and CMV-seronegative. The sequenced material came from PBMCs.

In DNA, the CDR3 is TGTGCCAGTAGTGCTCCGACTAGCGGGGGGGCCCATACGCAGTATTTT. Its protein product is CASSAPTSGGAHTQYF. This chain uses TRBV19 with TRBJ2-3; TRBD2 matches 14 bases. Looked up from germline, CDR1 is LNHDA and CDR2 is SQIVND (reference sequence). The CDR3 contains 16 residues. J lost 7 bases, V lost 5 bases, and 8 bases had no gene match.